Presented here are 7 T cell receptor beta chains from one specimen sequenced in a study of blood T cell repertoires in COVID-19. Only in-frame clones appear in the TCRdb table, and some are missing; sequencing was by immunoSEQ multiplex PCR. The sample lists 100,000 to 150,000 clones; 78% were seen once. Sequencing input: peripheral blood. The receptors come from a man between 65 and 85 years old with acute or convalescent COVID-19.

This rearrangement joins TRBV9 to TRBJ1-5; TRBD1 might be the D (5 bases). The CDR3 covers 14 residues. The V end lost 2 bases, the J end lost 1 base, and 7 bases lay between the germline ends. Looked up from germline, CDR1 is SGDLS and CDR2 is YYNGEE. The CDR3 nucleotides read TGTGCCAGCAGCGTTGGACAAAGCAATCAGCCCCAGCATTTT. Encoded protein: CASSVGQSNQPQHF.

The rearrangement uses TRBV3-1 (or the pseudogene TRBV3-2) and TRBJ1-1, with D possibly TRBD1 on 5 matching bases. There are 13 residues in the CDR3. Germline-derived CDR1 and CDR2 are LGHDT and YNNKEL (reference sequence). With 4 bases removed from V and 7 bases from J, the gap between germline ends came to 13 bases. CDR3 coding DNA: TGTGCCAGCAGCCTAGGCAGGGAATATGAAGCTTTCTTT. Translated: CASSLGREYEAFF.

The chain couples TRBV5-1 to TRBJ1-1, with 7 nucleotides matching TRBD1. The germline CDR1 and CDR2 sequences are SGHRS and YFSETQ. Unmatched junction bases numbered 9, after V lost 1 base and J lost 0 bases. CDR3 size: 17 residues. The CDR3 loop reads CASSLWGWGQLNTEAFF. CDR3 bases: TGCGCCAGCAGCTTGTGGGGGTGGGGACAGCTGAACACTGAAGCTTTCTTT.

This clone has just a few counts. This chain links TRBV19 with TRBJ2-2; D may be TRBD1 (5 bases). Germline V gene data show CDR1 as LNHDA and CDR2 as SQIVND (reference sequence). This CDR3 is 15 amino acids long. V was cut by 8 bases and J by 0 bases, with 13 bases left in between. The CDR3 nucleotides read TGTGCCAGTCATGGGGCATCCTCGAACACCGGGGAGCTGTTTTTT. Translated: CASHGASSNTGELFF.

This clone was counted only a few times. This chain joins TRBV4-2 and TRBJ1-2; no clear D. V lost 0 bases, J lost 2 bases, and 10 bases lay in between. The CDR3 runs to 15 residues. Germline V CDR1 and CDR2: LGHNA, YNFKEQ. Here the CDR3 reads CASSQDGQLNYGYTF. For the CDR3, the DNA is TGTGCCAGCAGCCAAGATGGTCAGTTGAACTATGGCTACACCTTC.

This chain joins TRBV6-5 and TRBJ1-5, with TRBD1 matching 7 bases. CDR1 and CDR2 (germline): MNHEY, SVGAGI. The CDR3 spans 14 residues. With 6 bases clipped from V and 4 bases from J, the junction kept 6 bases outside the gene matches. The CDR3 region is CASSRDSTNQPQHF. The CDR3 DNA is TGTGCCAGCAGCAGGGACAGCACAAATCAGCCCCAGCATTTT.

CDR3 nucleotides: TGCGCCAGCAGCTCAAATGGACAGGTGGTTGAAGCTTTCTTT. Translated: CASSSNGQVVEAFF. The V call is TRBV5-1, the J call TRBJ1-1; 7 nucleotides align to TRBD1. The CDR3 has 14 residues. CDR1 and CDR2 from the germline V gene are SGHRS and YFSETQ. V trimming: 3 bases; J trimming: 7 bases; junction bases outside the gene matches: 9.